This TCR beta chain was identified in a study of blood T cells in healthy people across ages. The study, taken as a whole, reports: With naive T cell percentage, TCR beta diversity showed a strong correlation.

Combining a sample-barcoded 5' primer with a J-beta primer mix, a second PCR ran for roughly 6 to 11 cycles. TCRdb fed the 5' RACE reads into MiXCR, producing one record per CDR3 protein. The profile shows 500,000 to 650,000 distinct CDR3 sequences, around a quarter of them singletons. The CDR3 extends over 13 amino acids. Germline loops: CDR1 GTSNPN, CDR2 SVGIG (reference sequence). J was trimmed by 8 bases and V by 8 bases; bases with no gene match: 14. Comments on this clonotype: Antigen: not known.

Researchers collected approximately 9.5 milliliters of peripheral blood from every single donor. The same data also contributed to another study, on T cells of mothers and their children. As reported in that work: Each child contributed some 3 million TCR beta CDR3 reads, while each mother contributed over 8.5 million. Thymic selection shapes TCR recombination output similarly in related and unrelated pairs.

The chain carries TRBV30 and TRBJ1-1, with 7 bases lining up with TRBD1. Sequenced sample: blood. The TCR originated in a boy between 2 and 10 years old in good health. The CDR3 sequence is CAQQGPLALEAFF. As DNA, the CDR3 is TGTGCCCAACAGGGGCCCCTGGCCCTAGAAGCTTTCTTT.